Following are 29 T cell receptor beta chains from one sample sequenced in a study of blood T cells in healthy people across ages. The second PCR ran about 6 to 12 cycles with a sample-barcoded 5' primer and J-beta primers. TCRdb re-derived calls from the 5' RACE reads in MiXCR, one entry per CDR3 protein. The sample carries 1.6 million or so distinct CDR3 sequences, roughly a third recorded once. The sample taken for sequencing was blood. The receptors here all came from a young woman in good health.

This clonotype showed up many times. The rearrangement links TRBV29-1 to TRBJ2-1; D call uncertain. V dropped 8 bases and J dropped 4 bases, with 9 bases sitting between them. Germline CDR1 is SQVTM and CDR2 is ANQGSEA. The CDR3 is made up of 11 amino acids. The CDR3 DNA sequence: TGCAGCATCAGCGATTACAATGAGCAGTTCTTC. It yields the protein CSISDYNEQFF.

The V call is TRBV5-1, the J call TRBJ1-2; D ambiguous. The CDR3 extends over 15 amino acids. CDR1 and CDR2 (germline): SGHRS, YFSETQ. V was pared by 0 bases and J by 4 bases, with 13 bases between. The CDR3 bases are TGCGCCAGCAGCTTGGGCTACGGGCAGTTCTATGGCTACACCTTC. Residues: CASSLGYGQFYGYTF.

The chain has TRBV7-9 and TRBJ1-6; D ambiguous. Germline-derived CDR1 and CDR2 are SEHNR and FQNEAQ (reference sequence). V was shortened by 5 bases and J by 7 bases, with 15 bases between the two germline ends. CDR3 length equals 15 residues. The CDR3 DNA follows: TGTGCCAGCAGCCTCGGGTCCAACCCCAATTCACCCCTCCACTTT. Translation: CASSLGSNPNSPLHF.

The chain employs TRBV10-3 and TRBJ2-7; 8 nucleotides match TRBD1. This CDR3 region has 13 residues. Germline values: CDR1 ENHRY, CDR2 SYGVKD. V dropped 10 bases and J dropped 5; count of bases not matched to a gene: 10. CDR3 sequence reads: CATEQGDSNEQYF. The CDR3 coding sequence is TGTGCCACGGAACAGGGGGATAGTAACGAGCAGTACTTC.

As for this clonotype: The junction departs from germline at one end; a sequencing error may be responsible. CDR3 nucleotide sequence: TGTGCCAGCAGTTTAGCGCGGGCAGGGGGCAAAAATGAGCAATACTTC. Translation: CASSLARAGGKNEQYF. J is TRBJ2-1 and V is TRBV12-3 or TRBV12-4; 8 nucleotides match TRBD1. This CDR3 is built from 16 residues.

A few counts support this clonotype. CDR3 nucleotides: TGCAGCGTGGAGCGGGGGGGCCTTTATGAGCAGTTCTTC. Amino acids: CSVERGGLYEQFF. The chain carries TRBV29-1 and TRBJ2-1; TRBD2 matches at 10 bases. J was trimmed by 8 bases and V by 6 bases; bases with no gene match: 7. Germline-derived CDR1 and CDR2 are SQVTM and ANQGSEA. The CDR3 contains 13 residues.

Only a few counts were recorded for this clonotype. The chain is built from TRBV6-1 and TRBJ2-7, with D unclear. Germline loops: CDR1 MNHNS, CDR2 SASEGT. V lost 4 bases and J 3 bases, leaving 10 bases between the germline ends. This CDR3 spans 13 amino acids. The CDR3 loop is CASSVDGYYEQYF. The CDR3 coding sequence is TGTGCCAGCAGTGTAGACGGGTACTACGAGCAGTACTTC.

This clonotype occurred many times. This rearrangement joins TRBV20-1 to TRBJ2-1; TRBD2 matches at 12 bases. There are 16 residues in the CDR3. In germline, CDR1 is DFQATT, CDR2 SNEGSKA (reference sequence). The ends lost 3 bases at V and 5 bases at J; junction bases unmatched: 8. CDR3 bases: TGCAGTGCTAGCACTCTAGCGGGAGGGGAGGACAATGAGCAGTTCTTC. It encodes CSASTLAGGEDNEQFF.

This clonotype occurred a few times. The chain has TRBV6-1 and TRBJ1-5; D is possibly TRBD1 (5 bases). The CDR3 is 15 amino acids. The ends were cut back, 6 bases at V and 7 bases at J, with 19 bases in the middle. Germline lookup yields CDR1 MNHNS and CDR2 SASEGT. The CDR3 nucleotides are TGTGCCAGCAGCAGGCTGGAGGGGCTAGAACAGCCCCAGCATTTT. Its protein product is CASSRLEGLEQPQHF.

This clonotype was seen a single time. V gene TRBV18 combines with J gene TRBJ2-5, with 7 bases fitting TRBD1. The J call may be wrong; the DNA end is better matched by TRBJ2-7. CDR3 length equals 14 residues. Germline CDR1 and CDR2: KGHSH and LQKENI. CDR3: CASSPAAGGYEQYF. In DNA, the CDR3 is TGTGCCAGCTCACCAGCGGCAGGGGGCTACGAGCAGTACTTC.

The table lists this clonotype with a few counts. The J gene is TRBJ2-5, the V gene TRBV13; the D gene is possibly TRBD1 (6 bases). Per the germline V gene, CDR1 is PRHDT and CDR2 is FYEKMQ (reference sequence). The CDR3 totals 13 residues. V lost 5 bases and J 4 bases, leaving 11 bases between the germline ends. CDR3 nucleotides: TGTGCCAGCAGCGCAAACAGGGTAGAGACCCAGTACTTC. Amino acids: CASSANRVETQYF. Full variable domain (rest looked up from reference TRBV13 and TRBJ2-5): AAGVIQSPRHLIKEKRETATLKCYPIPRHDTVYWYQQGPGQDPQFLISFYEKMQSDKGSIPDRFSAQQFSDYHSELNMSSLELGDSALYFCASSANRVETQYFGPGTRLLVL.

Notes on this clonotype: Mismatch with germline at one junction end may stem from a read error. The rearrangement links TRBV3-1 to TRBJ1-1; no clear D gene. Germline CDR1 reads LGHDT; CDR2 reads YNNKEL (reference sequence). The CDR3 extends over 15 amino acids. CDR3 DNA sequence: TGTGCCCGCAGCCTGTCAGGACCGCTGAACACTGAAGCTTTCTTT. It is translated as CARSLSGPLNTEAFF.

The rearrangement uses TRBV5-1 and TRBJ2-3; D unclear. The CDR3 loop spans 13 amino acids. CDR1 and CDR2 from the germline V gene are SGHRS and YFSETQ. The V end lost 0 bases, the J end lost 3 bases, and 5 bases lay between the germline ends. CDR3: CASSLEKTDTQYF. CDR3 nucleotides: TGCGCCAGCAGCTTGGAAAAGACAGATACGCAGTATTTT.

This chain joins TRBV7-7 and TRBJ2-1; D is unresolved. The CDR3 totals 13 residues. V dropped 1 base and J dropped 7 bases, with 8 bases sitting between them. Germline CDR1 SSHAT, CDR2 FNYEAQ (reference sequence). CDR3 sequence: CASSLGEANEQFF. Written as DNA, the CDR3 is TGTGCCAGCAGCTTAGGAGAGGCAAATGAGCAGTTCTTC.

The chain is built from TRBV5-1 and TRBJ2-2; 15 bases map to TRBD2. Germline V gene lookup returns CDR1 SGHRS and CDR2 YFSETQ. V shed 3 bases and J 4 bases; nucleotides not matched to a gene: 4. This CDR3 comprises 17 residues. The CDR3 loop is CASSWGLAGGVTGELFF. The CDR3 coding sequence is TGCGCCAGCAGCTGGGGACTAGCGGGAGGCGTCACCGGGGAGCTGTTTTTT.

The chain uses TRBV10-2 and TRBJ1-3, with D hard to call. V gave up 4 bases and J gave up 10 bases, with 11 bases separating them. The CDR3 extends over 12 amino acids. From germline, CDR1 is WSHSY and CDR2 SAAADI. The CDR3 nucleotides read TGCGCCAGCAGTGTGTCCGCCGGAACCATATATTTT. Amino acid sequence: CASSVSAGTIYF.

This clonotype was seen a few times. The chain links TRBV27 to TRBJ2-1; tentatively, D is TRBD1 (5 bases). The germline gives CDR1 MNHEY, CDR2 SMNVEV (reference sequence). V lost 5 bases, J lost 7 bases, and 18 bases lay in between. This CDR3 comprises 15 residues. The CDR3 reads CASSPAGHPMNEQFF. CDR3 DNA sequence: TGTGCCAGCAGTCCCGCCGGACACCCGATGAATGAGCAGTTCTTC.

V is TRBV12-3 or TRBV12-4 and J is TRBJ1-4; a possible D gene is TRBD1 (5 bases). This CDR3 region has 14 residues. Trimming left V 3 bases short and J 7 bases short, with 12 bases between. In DNA, the CDR3 is TGTGCCAGCAGTTTCGAGGGGTGGACTGAAAAACTGTTTTTT. Translation: CASSFEGWTEKLFF.

V and J are TRBV5-1 and TRBJ1-1; possibly TRBD1 for D (6 bases). Trimming left V 4 bases short and J 11 bases short, with 24 bases between. Per the germline V gene, CDR1 is SGHRS and CDR2 is YFSETQ. CDR3 length equals 15 residues. CDR3 coding DNA: TGCGCCAGCAGCATTACAGGGTTGTCCACCCTGGGGGCTTTCTTT. Its protein product is CASSITGLSTLGAFF.

This clonotype has more than one count but fewer than ten. Here the CDR3 DNA reads TGTGCCATCAGGGCAGGGGGAGGTTATTCACCCCTCCACTTT. Its translation: CAIRAGGGYSPLHF. The chain combines TRBV10-3 with TRBJ1-6; 7 positions match TRBD1. The trim removed 6 bases at V and 8 bases at J, leaving 7 bases unmatched. The germline CDR1 and CDR2 sequences are ENHRY and SYGVKD. The CDR3 runs 14 residues.

The chain employs TRBV28 and TRBJ2-1; 11 positions match TRBD1. Germline V gene sequence: CDR1 MDHEN, CDR2 SYDVKM. The V and J ends lost 5 bases and 8 bases, in that order; junction bases with no gene match: 8. The CDR3 has 15 residues. The CDR3 DNA is TGTGCCAGCAGTCTGGGGACAGGGGGACACGATGAGCAGTTCTTC. This sequence encodes CASSLGTGGHDEQFF.

Comments on this clonotype: The junction shows a germline mismatch at one end, possibly a read error. The chain employs TRBV6-1 and TRBJ2-1; 7 bases map to TRBD2. The CDR3 sequence is 12 residues long. Germline V lookup: CDR1 MNHNS, CDR2 SASEGT. The CDR3 nucleotides are TGTGCCAGCAGAGAAGCGGGAAATGAGCAGTTCTTC. Protein product: CASREAGNEQFF.

This clonotype was seen more than once but under ten times. This chain links TRBV12-3 or TRBV12-4 with TRBJ2-7; possibly TRBD1 for D (5 bases). The CDR3 consists of 13 residues. The germline V and J ends were trimmed by 6 bases and 3 bases, with 12 bases remaining between them. CDR3 amino acids: CASSVQVNYEQYF. CDR3 bases: TGTGCCAGCAGCGTACAGGTTAACTACGAGCAGTACTTC.

V usage is TRBV6-1 and J usage is TRBJ1-6; D is ambiguous. The ends were cut back, 2 bases at V and 7 bases at J, with 15 bases in the middle. Germline V gene data show CDR1 as MNHNS and CDR2 as SASEGT. The CDR3 covers 16 residues. The CDR3 region has the DNA TGTGCCAGCAGTGAATTCTGGGGAAGGGAGAATTCACCCCTCCACTTT. Translating it yields CASSEFWGRENSPLHF.

This clonotype was recorded at least ten times. The rearrangement joins TRBV25-1 to TRBJ2-3; a possible D gene is TRBD1 (6 bases). Germline V gene lookup returns CDR1 MGHDK and CDR2 SYGVNS. V was shortened by 0 bases and J by 8 bases, with 21 bases between the two germline ends. This CDR3 spans 17 amino acids. The CDR3 reads CASSEYLQGGSWGTQYF. CDR3 in DNA: TGTGCCAGCAGTGAATACCTGCAAGGGGGATCGTGGGGTACGCAGTATTTT.

The V call is TRBV10-3, the J call TRBJ1-5; 8 bases fit TRBD1. With 6 bases clipped from V and 6 bases from J, the junction kept 4 bases outside the gene matches. CDR1 and CDR2 (germline): ENHRY, SYGVKD. The CDR3 is 13 amino acids. CDR3 nucleotide sequence: TGTGCCATCAGACAGGGGGTACGTCAGCCCCAGCATTTT. Its protein product is CAIRQGVRQPQHF.

This clonotype showed up just a few times. The chain employs TRBV10-3 and TRBJ1-5; 8 positions match TRBD1. The junction had 4 bases not matched to a gene; V was cut back by 10 bases and J by 5 bases. The V gene's germline CDR1 is ENHRY and CDR2 SYGVKD. CDR3 size: 12 residues. The CDR3, as DNA: TGTGCCACAGGACAGGGATATCAGCCCCAGCATTTT. Its translation: CATGQGYQPQHF.

This rearrangement joins TRBV7-6 to TRBJ2-7, with no clear D. TRBJ2-5 matches the DNA end more closely, so the J call is doubtful. This CDR3 is built from 14 residues. Per the germline V gene, CDR1 is SGHVS and CDR2 is FNYEAQ. The CDR3 DNA sequence: TGTGCCAGCAGGTCAAGGGCTCGGAAAGGGACCCAGTACTTC. It specifies CASRSRARKGTQYF.

This clonotype was counted between two and nine times. CDR3 protein: CASSLRVGARYTGELFF. CDR3 coding DNA: TGTGCCAGCAGCTTACGGGTTGGGGCTAGATACACCGGGGAGCTGTTTTTT. This rearrangement joins TRBV7-3 to TRBJ2-2; D perhaps matches TRBD1 (5 bases). Per germline, CDR1 SGHTA and CDR2 FQGTGA. Deletions cut 2 bases from V and 3 bases from J, with 16 bases between. The CDR3 contains 17 residues.